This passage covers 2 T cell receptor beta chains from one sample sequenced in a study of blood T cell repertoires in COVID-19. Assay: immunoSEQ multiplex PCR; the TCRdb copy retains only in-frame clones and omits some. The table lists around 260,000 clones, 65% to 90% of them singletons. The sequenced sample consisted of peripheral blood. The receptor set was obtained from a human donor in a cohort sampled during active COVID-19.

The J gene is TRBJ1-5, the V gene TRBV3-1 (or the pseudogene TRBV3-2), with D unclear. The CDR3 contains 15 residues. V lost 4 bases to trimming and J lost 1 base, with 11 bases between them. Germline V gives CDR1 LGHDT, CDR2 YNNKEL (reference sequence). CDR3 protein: CASSPRGHSNQPQHF. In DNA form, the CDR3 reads TGTGCCAGCAGCCCCCGGGGTCACAGCAATCAGCCCCAGCATTTT.

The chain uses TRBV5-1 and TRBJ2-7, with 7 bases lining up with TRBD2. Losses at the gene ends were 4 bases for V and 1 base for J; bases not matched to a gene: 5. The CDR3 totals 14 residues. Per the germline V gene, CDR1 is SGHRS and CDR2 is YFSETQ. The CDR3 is CASSGERGSYEQYF. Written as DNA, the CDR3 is TGCGCCAGCAGCGGGGAGCGGGGATCCTACGAGCAGTACTTC.